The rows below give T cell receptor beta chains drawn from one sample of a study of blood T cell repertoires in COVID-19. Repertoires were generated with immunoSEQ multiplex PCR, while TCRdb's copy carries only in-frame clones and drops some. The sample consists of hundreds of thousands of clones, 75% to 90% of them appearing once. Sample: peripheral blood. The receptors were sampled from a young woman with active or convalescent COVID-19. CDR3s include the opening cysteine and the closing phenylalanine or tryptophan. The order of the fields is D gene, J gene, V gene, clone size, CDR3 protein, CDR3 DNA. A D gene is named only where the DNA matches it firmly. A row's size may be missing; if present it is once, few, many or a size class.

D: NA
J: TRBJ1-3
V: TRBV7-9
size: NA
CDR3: CASSPLGVSGNTIYF
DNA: TGTGCCAGCAGCCCGCTCGGGGTCTCTGGAAACACCATATATTTT

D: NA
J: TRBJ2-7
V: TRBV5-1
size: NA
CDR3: CASSPMTGSYEQYF
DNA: TGCGCCAGCAGCCCAATGACAGGCTCCTACGAGCAGTACTTC

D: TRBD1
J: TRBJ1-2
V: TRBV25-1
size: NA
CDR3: CASSESPGQNYGYTF
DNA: TGTGCCAGCAGTGAATCCCCGGGACAGAACTATGGCTACACCTTC

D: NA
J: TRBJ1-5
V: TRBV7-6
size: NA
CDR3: CASSLSGFSNQPQHF
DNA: TGTGCCAGCAGCTTATCAGGATTTAGCAATCAGCCCCAGCATTTT

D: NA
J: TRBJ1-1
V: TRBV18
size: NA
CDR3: CASSPKAGNTEAFF
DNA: TGTGCCAGCTCACCGAAGGCGGGTAACACTGAAGCTTTCTTT

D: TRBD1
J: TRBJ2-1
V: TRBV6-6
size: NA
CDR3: CASGQGWDEQFF
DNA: TGTGCCAGCGGACAGGGTTGGGATGAGCAGTTCTTC

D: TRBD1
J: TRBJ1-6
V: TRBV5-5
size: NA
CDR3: CASSVGTGNSPLHF
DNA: TGTGCCAGCAGCGTCGGGACAGGGAATTCACCCCTCCACTTT

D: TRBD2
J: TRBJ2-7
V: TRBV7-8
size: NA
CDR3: CASSPGLAGPYEQYF
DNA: TGTGCCAGCAGCCCTGGACTAGCGGGACCTTACGAGCAGTACTTC

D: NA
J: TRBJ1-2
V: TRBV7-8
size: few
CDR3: CASSMGQGNYGYTF
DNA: TGTGCCAGCAGCATGGGTCAGGGAAACTATGGCTACACCTTC

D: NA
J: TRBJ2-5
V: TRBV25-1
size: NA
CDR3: CASSGSGHLQETQYF
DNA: TGTGCCAGCAGTGGTTCGGGACACCTCCAAGAGACCCAGTACTTC

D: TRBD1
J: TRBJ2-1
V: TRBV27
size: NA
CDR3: CASSPGQGDNEQFF
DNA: TGTGCCAGCAGTCCGGGACAGGGGGACAATGAGCAGTTCTTC

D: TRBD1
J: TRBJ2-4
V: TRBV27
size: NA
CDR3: CASSLLYRGAKNIQYF
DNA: TGTGCCAGCAGTTTATTGTACAGGGGGGCCAAAAACATTCAGTACTTC

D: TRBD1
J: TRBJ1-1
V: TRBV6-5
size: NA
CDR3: CASSYFRTGNTEAFF
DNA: TGTGCCAGCAGTTACTTTCGGACAGGAAATACTGAAGCTTTCTTT

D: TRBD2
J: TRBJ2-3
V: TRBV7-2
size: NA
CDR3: CASSSGLAGGRSDTQYF
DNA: TGTGCCAGCAGCTCCGGACTAGCGGGGGGGAGGTCAGATACGCAGTATTTT

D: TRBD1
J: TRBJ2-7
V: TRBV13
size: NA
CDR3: CASSLGTGGAHEQYF
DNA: TGTGCCAGCAGCTTAGGGACAGGGGGCGCCCACGAGCAGTACTTC

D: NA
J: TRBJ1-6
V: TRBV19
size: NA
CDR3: CASSPYGMKVYLHF
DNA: TGTGCCAGTAGTCCATACGGGATGAAGGTGTACCTCCACTTT

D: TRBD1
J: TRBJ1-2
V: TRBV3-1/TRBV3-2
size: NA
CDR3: CASSSGQAPLTF
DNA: TGTGCCAGCAGCTCGGGACAGGCTCCTCTCACCTTC

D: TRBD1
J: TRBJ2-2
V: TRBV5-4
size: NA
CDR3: CASSSLRDRDNTGELFF
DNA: TGTGCCAGCAGCTCGCTCCGGGACAGGGACAACACCGGGGAGCTGTTTTTT

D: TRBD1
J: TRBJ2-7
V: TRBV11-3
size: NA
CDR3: CASSPRDREYEQYF
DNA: TGTGCCAGCAGCCCCAGGGACAGAGAATACGAGCAGTACTTC

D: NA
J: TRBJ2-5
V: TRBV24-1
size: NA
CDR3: CATSDPPPAATQYF
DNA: TGTGCCACCAGTGATCCCCCTCCAGCGGCGACCCAGTACTTC

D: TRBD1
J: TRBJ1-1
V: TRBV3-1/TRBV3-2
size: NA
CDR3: CASSVAGTENTEAFF
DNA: TGTGCCAGCAGCGTCGCCGGGACAGAGAACACTGAAGCTTTCTTT

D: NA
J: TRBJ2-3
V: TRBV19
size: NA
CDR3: CASRRRGSDLSTSTDTQYF
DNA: TGTGCCAGTAGAAGAAGGGGGAGTGACTTAAGTACTAGCACAGATACGCAGTATTTT

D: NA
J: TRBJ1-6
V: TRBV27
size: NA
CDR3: CASSPAVGLSSPLHF
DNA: TGTGCCAGCAGTCCCGCCGTGGGGCTAAGCTCACCCCTCCACTTT

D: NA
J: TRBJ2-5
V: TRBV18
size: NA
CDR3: CASSVDTQETQYF
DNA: TGTGCCAGCTCAGTGGACACCCAAGAGACCCAGTACTTC

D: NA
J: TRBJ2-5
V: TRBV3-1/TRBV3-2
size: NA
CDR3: CASSPRQETQYF
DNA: TGTGCCAGCAGCCCCCGCCAAGAGACCCAGTACTTC

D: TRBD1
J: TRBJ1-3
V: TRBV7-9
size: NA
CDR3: CASSLLGFGRGTGNTIYF
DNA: TGTGCCAGCAGCTTATTGGGCTTCGGCAGGGGGACTGGAAACACCATATATTTT

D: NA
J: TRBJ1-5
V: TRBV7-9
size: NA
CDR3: CASSSRREFGVSNQPQHF
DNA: TGTGCCAGCAGCTCCCGGAGGGAATTTGGAGTTAGCAATCAGCCCCAGCATTTT

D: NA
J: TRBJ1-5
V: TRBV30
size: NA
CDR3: CAWSVPGKGNQPQHF
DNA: TGTGCCTGGAGTGTACCAGGGAAGGGCAATCAGCCCCAGCATTTT

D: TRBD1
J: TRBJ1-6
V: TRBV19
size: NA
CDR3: CASRDRADSPLHF
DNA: TGTGCCAGTAGAGACAGGGCTGATTCACCCCTCCACTTT

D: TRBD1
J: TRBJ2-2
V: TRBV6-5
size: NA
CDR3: CASSPGQGMTGELFF
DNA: TGTGCCAGCAGCCCGGGACAGGGGATGACCGGGGAGCTGTTTTTT

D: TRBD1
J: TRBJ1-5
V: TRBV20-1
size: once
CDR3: CSASIGGRDQPQHF
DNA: TGCAGTGCTAGTATAGGGGGCAGGGATCAGCCCCAGCATTTT

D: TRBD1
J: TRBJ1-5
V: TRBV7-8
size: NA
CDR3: CASSMDRVLGQPQHF
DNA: TGTGCCAGCAGTATGGACAGGGTTCTTGGGCAGCCCCAGCATTTT

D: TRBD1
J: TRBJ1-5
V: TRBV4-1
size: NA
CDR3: CASSQEDRGPQPQHF
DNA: TGCGCCAGCAGCCAGGAAGACAGGGGCCCTCAGCCCCAGCATTTT

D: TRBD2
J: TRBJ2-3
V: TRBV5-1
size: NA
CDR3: CASRIAGPGDTQYF
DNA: TGCGCCAGCAGGATAGCGGGACCCGGGGATACGCAGTATTTT

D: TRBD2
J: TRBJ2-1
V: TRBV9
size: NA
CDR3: CASSVEGGGAGEQFF
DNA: TGTGCCAGCAGCGTAGAGGGCGGGGGGGCCGGTGAGCAGTTCTTC

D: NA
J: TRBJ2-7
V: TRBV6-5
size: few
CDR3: CASSYSVGAYEQYF
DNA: TGTGCCAGCAGTTACTCGGTCGGGGCCTACGAGCAGTACTTC

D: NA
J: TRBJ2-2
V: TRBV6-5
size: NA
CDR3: CASSYATGELFF
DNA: TGTGCCAGCAGCTATGCCACCGGGGAGCTGTTTTTT

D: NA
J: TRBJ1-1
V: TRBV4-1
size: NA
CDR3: CASSFPTGGGSEAFF
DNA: TGCGCCAGCAGCTTTCCGACAGGAGGTGGCTCTGAAGCTTTCTTT

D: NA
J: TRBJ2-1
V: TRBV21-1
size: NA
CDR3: CASSKALFLGTSGRARVDNEQFF
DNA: TGTGCCAGCAGCAAAGCGCTTTTCCTAGGAACTAGCGGGAGGGCAAGGGTTGACAATGAGCAGTTCTTC

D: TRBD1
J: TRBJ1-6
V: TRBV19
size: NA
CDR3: CASSTGPGTGFSSPLHF
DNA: TGTGCCAGTAGTACCGGTCCCGGGACAGGGTTCTCTTCACCCCTCCACTTT

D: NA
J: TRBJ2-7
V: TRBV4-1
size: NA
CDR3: CASSQEKRVSYEQYF
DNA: TGCGCCAGCAGCCAAGAAAAGCGGGTTTCCTACGAGCAGTACTTC

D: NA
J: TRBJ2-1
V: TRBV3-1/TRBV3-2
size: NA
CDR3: CASSQDEGDTRAYNEQFF
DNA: TGTGCCAGCAGCCAAGATGAAGGGGACACCCGAGCCTACAATGAGCAGTTCTTC

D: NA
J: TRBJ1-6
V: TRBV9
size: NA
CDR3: CASSVLRAGRDNSPLHF
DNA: TGTGCCAGCAGCGTCCTTAGAGCGGGACGGGATAATTCACCCCTCCACTTT

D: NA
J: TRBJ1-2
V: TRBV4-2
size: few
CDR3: CASSQDLVGGWDYGYTF
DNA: TGTGCCAGCAGCCAAGATTTAGTGGGGGGTTGGGACTATGGCTACACCTTC

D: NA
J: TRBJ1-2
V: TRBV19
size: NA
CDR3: CASTNDGGAEGYTF
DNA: TGTGCCAGTACCAATGATGGGGGCGCGGAAGGCTACACCTTC

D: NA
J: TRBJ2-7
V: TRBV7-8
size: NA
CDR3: CASSLYWEQYF
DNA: TGTGCCAGCAGCCTCTATTGGGAGCAGTACTTC

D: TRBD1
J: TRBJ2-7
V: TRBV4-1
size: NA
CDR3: CASSQGDRSLLNEQYF
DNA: TGCGCCAGCAGCCAGGGGGACAGGAGCCTTCTTAATGAGCAGTACTTC

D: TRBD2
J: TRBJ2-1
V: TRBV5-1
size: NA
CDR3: CASNLGSGGAHEQFF
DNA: TGCGCCAGCAACTTGGGTAGCGGGGGGGCCCATGAGCAGTTCTTC

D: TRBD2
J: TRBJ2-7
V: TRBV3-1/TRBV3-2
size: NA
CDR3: CASSQELLAGSEQYF
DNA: TGTGCCAGCAGCCAAGAGCTTCTAGCGGGATCTGAGCAGTACTTC

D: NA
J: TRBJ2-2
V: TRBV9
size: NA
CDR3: CASSSRIDDPTGELFF
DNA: TGTGCCAGCAGCTCTAGAATAGATGACCCCACCGGGGAGCTGTTTTTT

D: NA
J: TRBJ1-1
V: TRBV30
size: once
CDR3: CAWSVIGVYRTEAFF
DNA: TGTGCCTGGAGTGTCATCGGGGTCTATCGTACTGAAGCTTTCTTT

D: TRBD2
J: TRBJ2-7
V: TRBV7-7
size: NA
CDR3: CASSNPGPIVREGLYEQYF
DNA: TGTGCCAGCAGCAACCCGGGCCCTATTGTACGGGAGGGCCTCTACGAGCAGTACTTC

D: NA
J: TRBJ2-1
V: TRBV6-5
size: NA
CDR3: CASRGPGVYNEQFF
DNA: TGTGCCAGCAGGGGTCCGGGGGTATACAATGAGCAGTTCTTC

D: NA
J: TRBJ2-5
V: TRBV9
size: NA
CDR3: CASSGGPGEETQYF
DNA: TGTGCCAGCAGCGGGGGCCCGGGGGAGGAGACCCAGTACTTC

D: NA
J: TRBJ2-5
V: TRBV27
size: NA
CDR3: CASRGRAGLEETQYF
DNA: TGTGCCAGCAGGGGCCGGGCAGGGCTGGAGGAGACCCAGTACTTC

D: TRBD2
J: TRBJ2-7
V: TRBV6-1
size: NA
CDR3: CASSERLAGQGAYEQYF
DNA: TGTGCCAGCAGTGAAAGGTTAGCGGGGCAGGGAGCCTACGAGCAGTACTTC

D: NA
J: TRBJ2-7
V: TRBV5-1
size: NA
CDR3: CASSLTGELSYEQYF
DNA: TGCGCCAGCAGCTTGACAGGCGAACTCTCCTACGAGCAGTACTTC

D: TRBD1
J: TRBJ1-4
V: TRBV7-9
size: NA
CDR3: CASSQGVGSEKLFF
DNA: TGTGCCAGCAGCCAGGGGGTCGGTAGTGAAAAACTGTTTTTT